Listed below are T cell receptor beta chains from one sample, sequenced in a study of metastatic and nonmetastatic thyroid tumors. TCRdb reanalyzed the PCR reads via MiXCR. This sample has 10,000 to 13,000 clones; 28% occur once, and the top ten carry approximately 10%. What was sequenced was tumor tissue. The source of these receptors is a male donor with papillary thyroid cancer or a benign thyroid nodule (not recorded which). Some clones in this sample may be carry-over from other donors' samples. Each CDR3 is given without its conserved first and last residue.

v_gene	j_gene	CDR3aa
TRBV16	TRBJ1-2	ASSERSGYGYT
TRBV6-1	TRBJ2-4	ASSDFGTSRNIQY
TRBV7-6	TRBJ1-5	ASSLGQGNVPQH
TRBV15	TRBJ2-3	ATSRDLGAGLAPTDTQY
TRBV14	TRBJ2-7	ASSPRTDQY
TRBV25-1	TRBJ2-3	ASSETGLAGTSTDTQY
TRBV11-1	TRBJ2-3	ASTFTSGRAADTHY
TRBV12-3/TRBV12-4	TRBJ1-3	ASSFPSPGSSGNTIY
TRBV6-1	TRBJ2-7	ASHPTPVGGSYEQY
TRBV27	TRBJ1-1	ASRASTATEAF
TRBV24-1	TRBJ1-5	ATSGHHSNQPQH
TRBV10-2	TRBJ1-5	ASMDRGYSNQPQH
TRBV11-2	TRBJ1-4	ASSWGGQTTNEKLF
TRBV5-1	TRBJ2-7	ASSLGSGISYEQY
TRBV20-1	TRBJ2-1	SSPKASGRVDEQF
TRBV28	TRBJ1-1	AISLLHLNTEAF
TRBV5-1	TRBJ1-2	ASSLGIHYGYT
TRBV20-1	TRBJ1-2	SARVARDSGYT
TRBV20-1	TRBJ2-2	SARTGSSTGELF
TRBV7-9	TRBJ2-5	ASSWGAQETQY
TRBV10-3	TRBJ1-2	AISEAPGQNYGYT
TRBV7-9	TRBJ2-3	ASSRTEGGTSTDTQY
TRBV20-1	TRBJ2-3	SGKLSTDTQY
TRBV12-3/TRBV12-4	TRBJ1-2	ASSVTGDYGYT
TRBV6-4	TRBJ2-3	ASSGGSTDTQY
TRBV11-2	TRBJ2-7	ASRLNLGTGSYEQY
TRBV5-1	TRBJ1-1	ASSSTSSGTEAF
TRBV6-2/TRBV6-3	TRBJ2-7	ASSARDRGPYEQY
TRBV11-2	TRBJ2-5	ASSLVGGRQETQY
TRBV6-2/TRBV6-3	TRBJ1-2	ASSGGAVGFQYGYT
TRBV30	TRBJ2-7	AWSVNHEQY
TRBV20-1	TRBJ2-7	SARQGAYEQY
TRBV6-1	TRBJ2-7	ASLASSYEQY
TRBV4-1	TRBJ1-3	ASSPSGSGNTIY
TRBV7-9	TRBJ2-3	ASSTIGDTQY
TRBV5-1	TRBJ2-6	ASPRDITTGANVLT
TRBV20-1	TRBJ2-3	SARDGSSRGDTQY
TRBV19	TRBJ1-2	ASRPRTGDRRGGYT
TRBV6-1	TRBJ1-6	ASSTDAQSPLH
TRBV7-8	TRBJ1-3	ASSLRPGTGNTIY
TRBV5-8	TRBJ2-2	ASSLYFPTSSGELF
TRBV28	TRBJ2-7	ASSSAETRSSYEQY
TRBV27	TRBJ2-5	ASSSAGQRVGTQY
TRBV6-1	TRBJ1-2	ASTWTEAANYGYT
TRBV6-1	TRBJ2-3	ASRVAGGPEDTQY
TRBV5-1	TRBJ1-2	ASSLELASYYGYT
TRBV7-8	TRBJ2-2	ASSTDGTGNTGELF
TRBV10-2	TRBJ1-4	ASSGQGEQEKLF
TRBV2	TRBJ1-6	ASTFPQGANSPLH
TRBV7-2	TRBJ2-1	ASSLASGAGGPDNGQF
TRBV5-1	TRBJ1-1	ASSSTSSGTEAF